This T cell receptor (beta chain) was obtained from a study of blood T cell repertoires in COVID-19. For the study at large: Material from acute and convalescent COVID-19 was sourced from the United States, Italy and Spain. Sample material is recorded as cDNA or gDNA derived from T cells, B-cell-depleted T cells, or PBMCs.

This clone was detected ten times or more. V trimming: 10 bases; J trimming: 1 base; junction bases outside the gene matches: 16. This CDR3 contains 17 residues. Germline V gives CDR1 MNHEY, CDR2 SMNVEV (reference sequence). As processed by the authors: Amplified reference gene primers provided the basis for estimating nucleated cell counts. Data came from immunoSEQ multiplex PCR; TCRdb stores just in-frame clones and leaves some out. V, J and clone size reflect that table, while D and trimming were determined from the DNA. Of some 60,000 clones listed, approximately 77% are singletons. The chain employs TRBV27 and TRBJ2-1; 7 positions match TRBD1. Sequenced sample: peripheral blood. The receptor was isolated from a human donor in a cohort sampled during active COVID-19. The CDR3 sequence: CATGTGVSFGSYNEQFF. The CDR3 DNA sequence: TGTGCCACCGGTACAGGGGTTTCATTTGGTTCCTACAATGAGCAGTTCTTC.